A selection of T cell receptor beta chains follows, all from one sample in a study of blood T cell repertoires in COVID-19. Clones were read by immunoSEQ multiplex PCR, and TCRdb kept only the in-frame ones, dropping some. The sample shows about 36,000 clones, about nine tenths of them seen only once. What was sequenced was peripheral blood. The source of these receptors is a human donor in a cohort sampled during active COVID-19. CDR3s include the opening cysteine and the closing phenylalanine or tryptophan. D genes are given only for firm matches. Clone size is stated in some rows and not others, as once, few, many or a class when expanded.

CASSRQQGEQYF	TGTGCCAGCAGTAGACAACAGGGGGAGCAGTACTTC	NA	TRBV27	TRBD1	TRBJ2-7
CAISARESENSPLHF	TGTGCCATCAGTGCACGGGAGTCCGAAAATTCACCCCTCCACTTT	NA	TRBV10-3	NA	TRBJ1-6
CASKGQGADTGELFF	TGTGCCAGCAAGGGACAGGGGGCGGACACCGGGGAGCTGTTTTTT	NA	TRBV2	TRBD1	TRBJ2-2
CASSPGQGGGQPQHF	TGTGCCAGCTCACCGGGACAGGGTGGCGGTCAGCCCCAGCATTTT	NA	TRBV18	TRBD1	TRBJ1-5
CASSLRTGEGSMHF	TGTGCCAGCAGCCTCCGGACAGGAGAGGGGTCGATGCACTTC	NA	TRBV7-9	TRBD1	TRBJ2-7
CASSLREGVGTQYF	TGTGCCAGCAGCTTGCGGGAGGGTGTTGGGACCCAGTACTTC	NA	TRBV5-6	TRBD2	TRBJ2-5
CATSGVTSGRGETQYF	TGTGCCACCAGTGGGGTGACTAGCGGGAGGGGGGAGACCCAGTACTTC	NA	TRBV24-1	TRBD2	TRBJ2-5
CASSRRPGSGNTIYF	TGTGCCAGCAGCCGACGCCCGGGTTCTGGAAACACCATATATTTT	NA	TRBV3-1/TRBV3-2	NA	TRBJ1-3
CASSVGSSGSRETQYF	TGTGCCAGCAGCGTAGGGAGTAGCGGGAGTAGAGAGACCCAGTACTTC	once	TRBV9	TRBD2	TRBJ2-5
CASIVRTGGPYEQYF	TGTGCCAGCATAGTGCGGACAGGGGGTCCCTACGAGCAGTACTTC	NA	TRBV6-5	TRBD1	TRBJ2-7
CASSQGGRTKRNTEAFF	TGTGCCAGCAGCCAAGGGGGCAGGACGAAAAGGAACACTGAAGCTTTCTTT	NA	TRBV3-1/TRBV3-2	NA	TRBJ1-1
CASSPRQGVIRSGNTIYF	TGTGCCAGCAGTCCACGACAGGGGGTAATTCGGTCTGGAAACACCATATATTTT	NA	TRBV28	TRBD1	TRBJ1-3
CASSSELTSAIGELFF	TGTGCCAGCAGCTCCGAACTAACTAGCGCGATCGGGGAGCTGTTTTTT	once	TRBV5-4	TRBD2	TRBJ2-2
CASSQSSGAGSADTQYF	TGTGCCAGCAGCCAATCCTCTGGGGCGGGATCTGCAGATACGCAGTATTTT	NA	TRBV3-1/TRBV3-2	NA	TRBJ2-3
CASSAQGPILSNQPQHF	TGTGCCAGCAGTGCACAGGGACCTATACTTAGCAATCAGCCCCAGCATTTT	NA	TRBV6-1	NA	TRBJ1-5
CASAKQGESYNEQFF	TGTGCCAGCGCGAAACAGGGGGAATCCTACAATGAGCAGTTCTTC	NA	TRBV7-2	TRBD1	TRBJ2-1
CASSRGGQGANQPQHF	TGCGCCAGCAGCCGGGGAGGACAGGGGGCCAATCAGCCCCAGCATTTT	few	TRBV4-1	TRBD1	TRBJ1-5
CASSYWRGEQYF	TGTGCCAGCAGTTACTGGAGGGGCGAGCAGTACTTC	NA	TRBV6-2/TRBV6-3	NA	TRBJ2-7
CASRPGSYLLKGYTF	TGTGCCAGTAGACCCGGGAGCTACTTGCTAAAGGGCTACACCTTC	NA	TRBV19	NA	TRBJ1-2
CASSPPGVGTGELFF	TGTGCCAGCAGCCCACCCGGGGTGGGTACCGGGGAGCTGTTTTTT	NA	TRBV7-6	NA	TRBJ2-2
CASSEARDRYQPQHF	TGTGCCAGCAGTGAAGCCCGGGACAGGTATCAGCCCCAGCATTTT	NA	TRBV2	TRBD1	TRBJ1-5
CASSYREGYEQYF	TGTGCCAGCAGTTACCGGGAGGGATACGAGCAGTACTTC	NA	TRBV6-5	TRBD2	TRBJ2-7
CASSQEPPDRRAWGAGELFF	TGCGCCAGCAGTCAAGAGCCCCCGGACAGGCGAGCATGGGGCGCCGGGGAGCTGTTTTTT	few	TRBV4-3	TRBD1	TRBJ2-2
CASSLAGQANIQYF	TGTGCCAGCAGCTTAGCGGGACAGGCAAACATTCAGTACTTC	NA	TRBV7-8	TRBD1	TRBJ2-4
CASSPGQREAFF	TGTGCCAGCAGCCCTGGACAGCGGGAAGCTTTCTTT	once	TRBV5-6	NA	TRBJ1-1
CASSLSVDRGSFF	TGTGCCAGCAGCTTATCCGTGGACAGGGGGTCTTTCTTT	NA	TRBV7-2	TRBD1	TRBJ1-1
CASSERGTGTGLTYF	TGCGCCAGCAGTGAGCGGGGAACCGGGACAGGGTTAACGTATTTT	NA	TRBV10-1	TRBD1	TRBJ2-3
CASTRTGYSNQPQHF	TGTGCCAGCACCCGAACAGGGTATAGCAATCAGCCCCAGCATTTT	NA	TRBV2	NA	TRBJ1-5
CASSLPANEQYF	TGCGCCAGCAGCTTGCCCGCGAACGAGCAGTACTTC	NA	TRBV5-1	NA	TRBJ2-7
CASSLPSGDVNEQFF	TGTGCCAGCAGCTTACCCTCGGGAGACGTGAATGAGCAGTTCTTC	NA	TRBV11-3	NA	TRBJ2-1
CASSGPIQAGEWDEQFF	TGTGCCAGCAGCGGACCCATCCAGGCGGGAGAATGGGATGAGCAGTTCTTC	NA	TRBV9	TRBD2	TRBJ2-1
CASSPTGAVNIQYF	TGTGCCAGCTCACCAACAGGGGCTGTAAACATTCAGTACTTC	NA	TRBV18	TRBD1	TRBJ2-4
CASRWTGGPYEQYF	TGTGCCAGCAGATGGACAGGGGGCCCCTACGAGCAGTACTTC	NA	TRBV27	TRBD1	TRBJ2-7
CASTTGGSQPQHF	TGTGCCAGCACGACCGGGGGGAGTCAGCCCCAGCATTTT	NA	TRBV28	NA	TRBJ1-5
CATSAPAASGGYEQYF	TGTGCCACCAGTGCTCCGGCAGCTAGCGGGGGCTACGAGCAGTACTTC	NA	TRBV24-1	TRBD2	TRBJ2-7
CASSTTSGAGDTQYF	TGTGCCAGCAGTACCACTAGCGGGGCAGGCGATACGCAGTATTTT	NA	TRBV2	TRBD2	TRBJ2-3
CASSQGAKNIQYF	TGTGCCAGCAGCCAGGGGGCCAAAAACATTCAGTACTTC	NA	TRBV6-2/TRBV6-3	NA	TRBJ2-4
CASSLGPGTLNTEAFF	TGTGCCAGCAGCTTAGGTCCCGGGACATTGAACACTGAAGCTTTCTTT	NA	TRBV13	NA	TRBJ1-1